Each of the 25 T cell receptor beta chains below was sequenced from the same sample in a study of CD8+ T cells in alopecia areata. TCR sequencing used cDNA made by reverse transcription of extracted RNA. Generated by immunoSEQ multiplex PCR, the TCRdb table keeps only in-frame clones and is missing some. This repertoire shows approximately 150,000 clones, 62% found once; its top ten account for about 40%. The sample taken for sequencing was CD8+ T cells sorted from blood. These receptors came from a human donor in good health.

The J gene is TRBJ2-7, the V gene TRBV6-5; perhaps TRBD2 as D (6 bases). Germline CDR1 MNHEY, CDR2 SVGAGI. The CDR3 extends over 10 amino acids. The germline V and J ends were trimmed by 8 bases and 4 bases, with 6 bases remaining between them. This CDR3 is CASGTYEQYF. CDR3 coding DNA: TGTGCCAGCGGGACTTACGAGCAGTACTTC.

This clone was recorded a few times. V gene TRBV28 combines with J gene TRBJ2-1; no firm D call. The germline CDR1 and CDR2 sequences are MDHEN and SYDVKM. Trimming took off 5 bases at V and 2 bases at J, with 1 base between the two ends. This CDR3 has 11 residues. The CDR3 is CASSTYNEQFF. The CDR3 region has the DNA TGTGCCAGCAGTACCTACAATGAGCAGTTCTTC.

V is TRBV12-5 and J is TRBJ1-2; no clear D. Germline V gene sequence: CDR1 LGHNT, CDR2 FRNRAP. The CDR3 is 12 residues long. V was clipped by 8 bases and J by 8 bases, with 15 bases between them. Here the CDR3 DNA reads TGTGCTAGTACGGCCGATTTACGGGGCTACACCTTC. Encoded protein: CASTADLRGYTF.

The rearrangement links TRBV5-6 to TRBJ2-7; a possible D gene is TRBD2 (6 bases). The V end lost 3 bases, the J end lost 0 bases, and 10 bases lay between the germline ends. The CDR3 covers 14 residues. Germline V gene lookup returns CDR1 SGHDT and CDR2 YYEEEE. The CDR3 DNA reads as TGTGCCAGCAGCTCAGGAGGGAGCTCCTACGAGCAGTACTTC. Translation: CASSSGGSSYEQYF.

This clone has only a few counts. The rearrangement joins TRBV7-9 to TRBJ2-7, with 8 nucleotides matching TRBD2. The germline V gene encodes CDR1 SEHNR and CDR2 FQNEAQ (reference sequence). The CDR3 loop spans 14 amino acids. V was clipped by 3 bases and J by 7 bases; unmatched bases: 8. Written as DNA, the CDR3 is TGTGCCAGCAGCTTCGCGGGGGGTTACGGGGAGCAGTACTTC. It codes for CASSFAGGYGEQYF.

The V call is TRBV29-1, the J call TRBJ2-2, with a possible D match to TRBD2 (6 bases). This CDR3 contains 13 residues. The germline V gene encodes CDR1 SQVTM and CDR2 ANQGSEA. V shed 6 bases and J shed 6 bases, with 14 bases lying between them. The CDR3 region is CSVRGHDPGELFF. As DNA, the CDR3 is TGCAGCGTGCGGGGCCACGACCCCGGGGAGCTGTTTTTT.

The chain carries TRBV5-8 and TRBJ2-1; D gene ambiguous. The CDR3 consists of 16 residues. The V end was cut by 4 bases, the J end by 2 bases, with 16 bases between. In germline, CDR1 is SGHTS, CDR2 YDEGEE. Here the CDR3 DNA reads TGTGCCAGCAGCGAACGACCCCTCCCCCCCTACAATGAGCAGTTCTTC. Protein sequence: CASSERPLPPYNEQFF.

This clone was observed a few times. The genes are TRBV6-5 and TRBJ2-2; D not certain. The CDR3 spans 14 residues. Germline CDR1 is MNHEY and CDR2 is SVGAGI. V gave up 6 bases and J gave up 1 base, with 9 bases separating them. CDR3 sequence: CASRGEENTGELFF. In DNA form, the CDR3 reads TGTGCCAGCAGAGGAGAGGAGAACACCGGGGAGCTGTTTTTT.

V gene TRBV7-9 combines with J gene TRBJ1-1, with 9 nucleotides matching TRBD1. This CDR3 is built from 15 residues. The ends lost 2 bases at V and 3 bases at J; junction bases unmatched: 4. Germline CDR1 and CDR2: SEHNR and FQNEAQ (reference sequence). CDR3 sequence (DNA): TGTGCCAGCAGCTTAACAGGGGGCGAATACACTGAAGCTTTCTTT. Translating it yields CASSLTGGEYTEAFF.

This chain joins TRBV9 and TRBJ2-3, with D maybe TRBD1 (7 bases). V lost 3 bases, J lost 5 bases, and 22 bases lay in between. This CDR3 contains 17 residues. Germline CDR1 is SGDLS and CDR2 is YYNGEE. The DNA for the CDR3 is TGTGCCAGCAGCGACCACAGGGGCGGGACCGCGGAAGATACGCAGTATTTT. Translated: CASSDHRGGTAEDTQYF.

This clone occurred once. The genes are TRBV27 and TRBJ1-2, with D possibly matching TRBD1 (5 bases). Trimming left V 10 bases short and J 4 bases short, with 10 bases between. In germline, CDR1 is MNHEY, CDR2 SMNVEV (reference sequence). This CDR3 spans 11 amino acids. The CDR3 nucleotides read TGTGCCACCCGAGACAGCTATGGCTACACCTTC. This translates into CATRDSYGYTF.

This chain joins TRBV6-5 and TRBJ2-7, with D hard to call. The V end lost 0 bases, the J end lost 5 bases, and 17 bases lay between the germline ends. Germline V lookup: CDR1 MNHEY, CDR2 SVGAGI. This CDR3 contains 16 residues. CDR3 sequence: CASSYSFGPPRNEQYF. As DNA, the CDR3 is TGTGCCAGCAGTTACTCGTTTGGTCCTCCAAGGAACGAGCAGTACTTC.

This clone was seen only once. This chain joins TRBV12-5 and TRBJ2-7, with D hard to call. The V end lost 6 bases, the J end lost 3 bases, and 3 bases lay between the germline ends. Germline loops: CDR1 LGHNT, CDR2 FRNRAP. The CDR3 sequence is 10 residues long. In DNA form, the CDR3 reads TGTGCTAGTGGAAACTACGAGCAGTACTTC. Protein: CASGNYEQYF.

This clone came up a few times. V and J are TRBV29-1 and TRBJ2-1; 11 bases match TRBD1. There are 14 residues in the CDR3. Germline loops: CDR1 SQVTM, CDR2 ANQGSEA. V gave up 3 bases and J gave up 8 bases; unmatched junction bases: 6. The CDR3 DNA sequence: TGCAGCGTTGATAGGGACAGGGGGGGCGATGAGCAGTTCTTC. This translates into CSVDRDRGGDEQFF.

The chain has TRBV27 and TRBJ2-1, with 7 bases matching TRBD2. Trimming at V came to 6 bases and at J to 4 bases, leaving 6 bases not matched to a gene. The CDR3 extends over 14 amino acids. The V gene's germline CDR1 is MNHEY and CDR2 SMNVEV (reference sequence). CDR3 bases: TGTGCCAGCAGCGCGGGGGTGGGATACAATGAGCAGTTCTTC. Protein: CASSAGVGYNEQFF.

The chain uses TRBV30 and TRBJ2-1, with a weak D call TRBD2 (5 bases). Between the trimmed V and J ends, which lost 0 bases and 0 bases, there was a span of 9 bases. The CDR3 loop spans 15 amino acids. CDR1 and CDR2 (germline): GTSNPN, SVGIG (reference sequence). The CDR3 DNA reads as TGTGCCTGGAGTGTACTAGGGAGCTCCTACAATGAGCAGTTCTTC. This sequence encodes CAWSVLGSSYNEQFF.

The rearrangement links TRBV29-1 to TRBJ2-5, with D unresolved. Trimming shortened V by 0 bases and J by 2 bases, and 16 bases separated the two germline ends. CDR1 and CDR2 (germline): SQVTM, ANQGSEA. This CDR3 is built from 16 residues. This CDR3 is CSVEEGIPTPQETQYF. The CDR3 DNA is TGCAGCGTTGAAGAGGGGATACCAACACCTCAAGAGACCCAGTACTTC.

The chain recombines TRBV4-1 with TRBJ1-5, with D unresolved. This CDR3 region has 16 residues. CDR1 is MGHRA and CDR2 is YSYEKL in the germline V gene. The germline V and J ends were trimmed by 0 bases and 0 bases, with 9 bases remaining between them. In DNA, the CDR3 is TGCGCCAGCAGCCAAGATTGGGGTTATAGCAATCAGCCCCAGCATTTT. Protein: CASSQDWGYSNQPQHF.

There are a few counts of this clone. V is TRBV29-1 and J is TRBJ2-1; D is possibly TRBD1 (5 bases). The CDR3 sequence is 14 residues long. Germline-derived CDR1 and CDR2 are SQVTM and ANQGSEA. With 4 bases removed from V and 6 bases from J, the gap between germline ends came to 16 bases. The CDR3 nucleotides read TGCAGCGTTGTCAGGTCCAGGGAAGGCAATGAGCAGTTCTTC. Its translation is CSVVRSREGNEQFF.

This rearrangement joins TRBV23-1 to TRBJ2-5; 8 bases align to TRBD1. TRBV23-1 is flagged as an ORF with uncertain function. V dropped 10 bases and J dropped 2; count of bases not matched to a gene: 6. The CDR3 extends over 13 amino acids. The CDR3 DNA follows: TGCGCCATTCGACAGGGGCATCAAGAGACCCAGTACTTC. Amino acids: CAIRQGHQETQYF.

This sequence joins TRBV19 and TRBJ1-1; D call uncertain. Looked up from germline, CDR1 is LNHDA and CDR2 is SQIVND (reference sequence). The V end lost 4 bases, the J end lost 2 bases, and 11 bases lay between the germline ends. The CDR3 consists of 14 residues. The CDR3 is CASSNRGYNTEAFF. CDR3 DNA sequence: TGTGCCAGTAGTAACCGAGGGTACAACACTGAAGCTTTCTTT.

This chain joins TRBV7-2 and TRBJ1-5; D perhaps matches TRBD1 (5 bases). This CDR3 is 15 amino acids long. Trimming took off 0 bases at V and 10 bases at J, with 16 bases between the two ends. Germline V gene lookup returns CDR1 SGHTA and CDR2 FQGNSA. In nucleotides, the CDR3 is TGTGCCAGCAGCTTAGCGGCTGGCGGGGCTGGTCCCCAGCATTTT. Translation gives CASSLAAGGAGPQHF. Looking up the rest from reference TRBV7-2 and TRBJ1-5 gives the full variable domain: GAGVSQSPSNKVTEKGKDVELRCDPISGHTALYWYRQSLGQGLEFLIYFQGNSAPDKSGLPSDRFSAERTGGSVSTLTIQRTQQEDSAVYLCASSLAAGGAGPQHFGDGTRLSIL.

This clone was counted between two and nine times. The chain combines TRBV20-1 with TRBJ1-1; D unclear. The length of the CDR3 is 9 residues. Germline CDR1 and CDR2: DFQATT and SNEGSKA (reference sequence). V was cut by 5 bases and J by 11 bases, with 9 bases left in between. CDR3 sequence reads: CSAQTWAFF. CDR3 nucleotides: TGCAGTGCTCAAACTTGGGCTTTCTTT.

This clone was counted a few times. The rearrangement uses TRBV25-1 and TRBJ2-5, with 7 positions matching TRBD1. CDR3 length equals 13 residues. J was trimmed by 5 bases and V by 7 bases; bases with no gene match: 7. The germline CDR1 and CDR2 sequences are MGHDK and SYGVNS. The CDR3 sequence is CASNGQAAETQYF. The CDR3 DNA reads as TGTGCCAGCAACGGACAGGCCGCGGAGACCCAGTACTTC.

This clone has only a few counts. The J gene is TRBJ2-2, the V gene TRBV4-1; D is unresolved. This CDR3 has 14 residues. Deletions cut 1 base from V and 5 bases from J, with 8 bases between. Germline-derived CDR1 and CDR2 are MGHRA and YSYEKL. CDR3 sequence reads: CASSQVQATGELFF. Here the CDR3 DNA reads TGCGCCAGCAGCCAAGTCCAAGCAACCGGGGAGCTGTTTTTT.